This T cell receptor beta chain was identified in a study of blood T cells in healthy people across ages. The CDR3 has 15 amino acids. V was pared by 0 bases and J by 4 bases, with 13 bases between. Germline lookup yields CDR1 SGHRS and CDR2 YFSETQ. Through a sample-barcoded 5' primer and a J-beta primer mix, a second PCR was run for 7 to 11 cycles. TCRdb independently ran MiXCR on the 5' RACE reads; one entry per CDR3 protein. Of 1.5 million or so distinct CDR3 sequences in the sample, about 42% were seen once. This sequence was found in a woman aged 18-29 years in good health. What was sequenced was blood. The chain links TRBV5-1 to TRBJ1-1; no firm D call. Here the CDR3 reads CASSLGDQLGTEAFF. The CDR3 DNA reads TGCGCCAGCAGCTTGGGAGACCAACTGGGCACTGAAGCTTTCTTT.